This TCR beta chain was retrieved from a study of human T cells and chemical hapten exposure. Indicated time point: patch test 1, 2 weeks after DPC sensitization. As to treatment: therapeutic diphenylcyclopropenone sensitization with weekly scalp DPC. MiXCR, run by TCRdb on the RACE reads, gives a single entry per CDR3 protein. The table records around 110,000 distinct CDR3 sequences, about 12% of them present only once. This TCR derives from a woman in her forties or fifties with alopecia areata. Some clones in this sample may be carry-over from other donors' samples. This sample comprised whole blood, obtained in connection with sensitization to the hapten diphenylcyclopropenone (DPC).

The CDR3 is CASSLVVGITETQYF. CDR3 coding DNA: TGTGCCAGCAGCTTAGTTGTCGGGATTACGGAGACCCAGTACTTC. V is TRBV7-2 and J is TRBJ2-5, with a weak D call TRBD2 (5 bases). The V end was cut by 1 base, the J end by 5 bases, with 14 bases between. From germline, CDR1 is SGHTA and CDR2 FQGNSA. This CDR3 has 15 amino acids.